This TCR beta chain originates from a study of T cell responses to AZD1222 COVID-19 vaccine. Some clones are missing from TCRdb's copy, which holds only in-frame ones; the method was immunoSEQ multiplex PCR. Found here are some 130,000 clones, roughly 82% of them singletons; the top ten hold approximately 4%. The study's findings and limits: Seropositive at baseline were only six AZD1222 recipients.

Concerning this clone itself: Its antigen is currently unknown.

Per germline, CDR1 LGHDT and CDR2 YNNKEL (reference sequence). CDR3 length: 15 amino acids. The V end lost 4 bases, the J end lost 1 base, and 8 bases lay between the germline ends. This chain uses TRBV3-1 (or the pseudogene TRBV3-2) with TRBJ2-6; D perhaps matches TRBD1 (6 bases). The origin of this receptor is an adult in good health. Source: peripheral blood, taken on day 0 of AZD1222 vaccination. CDR3 sequence reads: CASSLQGSGANVLTF. CDR3 nucleotides: TGTGCCAGCAGCCTTCAGGGGTCTGGGGCCAACGTCCTGACTTTC.